This paragraph covers one T cell receptor beta chain sequence. Its antigen is still unknown. This entry comes from a study of graft-versus-host responses after intestinal transplantation. Study information: Among the recipients, all got anti-thymocyte globulin induction and then tacrolimus and steroids for 3 to 4 years.

Generated by immunoSEQ multiplex PCR, the TCRdb table keeps only in-frame clones and is missing some. The sample lists about 100,000 clones, 90% to 95% seen once, with 0.15% to 0.2% in the top ten. The germline V gene has CDR1 MDHEN and CDR2 SYDVKM. Trimming took 3 bases from V and 4 from J, leaving 19 bases between them. This CDR3 has 16 residues. Points from the study as a whole: GvH clones were found in recipient marrow; some appeared first in ileum or blood.

Sequences were derived from unstimulated CD4+ T cells sorted from spleen or lymph node cells, sampled before transplant. V usage is TRBV28 and J usage is TRBJ2-7, with D possibly being TRBD1 (6 bases). This TCR was sampled from a human donor who was the organ donor for an intestinal transplant. CDR3 in amino acids: CASSFFQGTPLYEQYF. CDR3 nucleotide sequence: TGTGCCAGCAGTTTCTTTCAGGGGACACCGCTGTACGAGCAGTACTTC.